These 27 T cell receptor beta chains originate from one sample sequenced in a study of STAT3 mutations in large granular lymphocyte leukemia. Generated by immunoSEQ multiplex PCR, the TCRdb table keeps only in-frame clones and is missing some. The sample lists approximately 22,000 clones; about 95% were seen once. Study results and caveats: At least one immunodominant TCR beta clonotype appeared in every T-cell large granular lymphocyte leukemia patient.

For these receptors, no antigen is known. Sequenced: peripheral blood mononuclear cells. These receptor sequences come from a man between 40 and 49 years old with T-cell large granular lymphocyte leukemia. Some clones in this sample may be carry-over from other donors' samples.

This chain links TRBV28 with TRBJ2-7; D is unresolved. Germline V gene sequence: CDR1 MDHEN, CDR2 SYDVKM. The V gene lost 1 base and the J gene lost 2 bases, with 9 bases spanning the gap. The CDR3 is made up of 14 amino acids. Here the CDR3 reads CASSLLGNTYEQYF. CDR3 nucleotides: TGTGCCAGCAGTTTATTGGGGAACACCTACGAGCAGTACTTC.

The chain couples TRBV6-5 to TRBJ1-3; TRBD1 agrees at 9 bases. Trimming removed 2 bases from V and 4 bases from J; junction bases left unmatched: 3. CDR3 length: 15 residues. The germline gives CDR1 MNHEY, CDR2 SVGAGI. This CDR3 reads CASSYGTGSGNTIYF. DNA of the CDR3: TGTGCCAGCAGTTACGGGACAGGGTCAGGAAACACCATATATTTT.

V is TRBV7-2 and J is TRBJ2-5; 9 positions match TRBD2. Germline CDR1 reads SGHTA; CDR2 reads FQGNSA. The CDR3 loop spans 16 amino acids. V was clipped by 5 bases and J by 4 bases; unmatched bases: 11. The CDR3 DNA follows: TGTGCCAGCAGCCCCCGGGGGCGGGGGGGCGGAGAGACCCAGTACTTC. Translated: CASSPRGRGGGETQYF. The variable domain in full, completed from reference TRBV7-2 and TRBJ2-5, reads GAGVSQSPSNKVTEKGKDVELRCDPISGHTALYWYRQSLGQGLEFLIYFQGNSAPDKSGLPSDRFSAERTGGSVSTLTIQRTQQEDSAVYLCASSPRGRGGGETQYFGPGTRLLVL.

J is TRBJ2-7 and V is TRBV30, with unresolved D. Germline-derived CDR1 and CDR2 are GTSNPN and SVGIG (reference sequence). Trimming shortened V by 2 bases and J by 3 bases, and 8 bases separated the two germline ends. This CDR3 has 12 amino acids. The DNA of the CDR3 is TGTGCCTGGAGTCATGGCAGCTACGAGCAGTACTTC. Its protein is CAWSHGSYEQYF.

This chain uses TRBV28 with TRBJ1-2; no clear D gene. The CDR3 is 13 amino acids. Germline CDR1 reads MDHEN; CDR2 reads SYDVKM. V was clipped by 2 bases and J by 8 bases, with 12 bases between them. The DNA for the CDR3 is TGTGCCAGCAGTTTACCAGGTGTGGAGGGCTACACCTTC. It codes for CASSLPGVEGYTF.

The chain recombines TRBV11-3 with TRBJ2-5; 9 bases fit TRBD1. The CDR3 has 14 residues. Trimming removed 5 bases from V and 5 bases from J; junction bases left unmatched: 6. Germline V lookup: CDR1 SGHNT, CDR2 YENEEA. DNA for the CDR3: TGTGCCAGCAGCATACAGGGGGCACGGGAGACCCAGTACTTC. This translates into CASSIQGARETQYF. The whole variable domain, filled in from reference TRBV11-3 and TRBJ2-5, reads EAGVVQSPRYKIIEKKQPVAFWCNPISGHNTLYWYLQNLGQGPELLIRYENEEAVDDSQLPKDRFSAERLKGVDSTLKIQPAELGDSAVYLCASSIQGARETQYFGPGTRLLVL.

V gene TRBV6-1 combines with J gene TRBJ1-1; D possibly corresponds to TRBD1 (5 bases). Germline CDR1 MNHNS, CDR2 SASEGT. The CDR3 length is 14 residues. Trimming removed 10 bases from V and 1 base from J, with 16 bases in between. This CDR3 reads CATRDRGWNTEAFF. DNA for the CDR3: TGTGCCACCCGGGACCGAGGGTGGAACACTGAAGCTTTCTTT.

This chain uses TRBV12-5 with TRBJ2-2, with D unresolved. Trimming took 5 bases from V and 2 from J, leaving 6 bases between them. Germline lookup yields CDR1 LGHNT and CDR2 FRNRAP. The CDR3 is made up of 13 amino acids. The CDR3 sequence: CASGPSNTGELFF. CDR3 DNA sequence: TGTGCTAGTGGTCCGAGTAACACCGGGGAGCTGTTTTTT.

This clone was observed a single time. The chain joins TRBV30 to TRBJ1-6; D is undetermined. V lost 4 bases and J lost 7, with 20 bases in between. The CDR3 runs to 16 residues. Germline CDR1 is GTSNPN and CDR2 is SVGIG (reference sequence). In DNA, the CDR3 is TGTGCCTGGATTCGTCCTGAGGGTCTTAGAAATTCACCCCTCCACTTT. As protein: CAWIRPEGLRNSPLHF.

The V gene is TRBV18, the J gene TRBJ2-5; TRBD1 is a possible D gene (6 bases). The CDR3 extends over 15 amino acids. The V gene's germline CDR1 is KGHSH and CDR2 LQKENI. V lost 3 bases and J 0 bases, leaving 11 bases between the germline ends. Here the CDR3 reads CASSPMAGDQETQYF. In DNA, the CDR3 is TGTGCCAGCTCACCCATGGCAGGGGACCAAGAGACCCAGTACTTC.

The V call is TRBV5-1, the J call TRBJ1-1, with D possibly being TRBD1 (5 bases). The CDR3 covers 16 residues. The V and J ends lost 5 bases and 0 bases respectively, with 17 bases between them. The V gene's germline CDR1 is SGHRS and CDR2 YFSETQ. The DNA of the CDR3 is TGCGCCAGCAGTAGCGCTCCGGGACGGATGAACACTGAAGCTTTCTTT. Translating it yields CASSSAPGRMNTEAFF.

The rearrangement links TRBV7-2 to TRBJ1-5; no firm D call. V was pared by 5 bases and J by 4 bases, with 15 bases between. Germline V gene sequence: CDR1 SGHTA, CDR2 FQGNSA. The CDR3 has 15 residues. The CDR3 coding sequence is TGTGCCAGCAGCCCCGCCCCCGTTGGGAATCAGCCCCAGCATTTT. As protein: CASSPAPVGNQPQHF.

V usage is TRBV28 and J usage is TRBJ2-1; 9 bases map to TRBD1. After removal of 5 bases from V and 2 bases from J, the junction contained 4 bases not matched to a gene. Per germline, CDR1 MDHEN and CDR2 SYDVKM. The CDR3 is made up of 15 amino acids. DNA of the CDR3: TGTGCCAGCAGTCTGGACAGGGGTCCCTACAATGAGCAGTTCTTC. Translated: CASSLDRGPYNEQFF.

The V call is TRBV19, the J call TRBJ2-6; 7 nucleotides agree with TRBD1. V was pared by 6 bases and J by 1 base, with 3 bases of the junction left unmatched. The CDR3 contains 15 residues. Germline values: CDR1 LNHDA, CDR2 SQIVND (reference sequence). CDR3 sequence (DNA): TGTGCCAGTAGACAGGGGTCGTCTGGGGCCAACGTCCTGACTTTC. As protein: CASRQGSSGANVLTF. The whole variable domain, remainder taken from reference TRBV19 and TRBJ2-6, is DGGITQSPKYLFRKEGQNVTLSCEQNLNHDAMYWYRQDPGQGLRLIYYSQIVNDFQKGDIAEGYSVSREKKESFPLTVTSAQKNPTAFYLCASRQGSSGANVLTFGAGSRLTVL.

The chain uses TRBV9 and TRBJ1-1, with D perhaps TRBD1 (5 bases). Germline CDR1 reads SGDLS; CDR2 reads YYNGEE. The CDR3 loop spans 13 amino acids. V dropped 1 base and J dropped 4 bases, with 8 bases sitting between them. In DNA, the CDR3 is TGTGCCAGCAGCGTACAGGGCGCCACTGAAGCTTTCTTT. Translating gives CASSVQGATEAFF.

The chain recombines TRBV14 with TRBJ2-1; D remains ambiguous. In germline, CDR1 is SGHDN, CDR2 FVKESK. Trimming removed 4 bases at V and 6 bases at J, with 7 bases between. CDR3 length equals 12 residues. The CDR3 is CASSPTSNEQFF. As DNA, the CDR3 is TGTGCCAGCAGCCCGACAAGCAATGAGCAGTTCTTC.

The chain has TRBV19 and TRBJ2-2; D assignment may be TRBD1 or TRBD2 (5 bases each). Per germline, CDR1 LNHDA and CDR2 SQIVND (reference sequence). This CDR3 contains 18 residues. Trimming took off 6 bases at V and 5 bases at J, with 25 bases between the two ends. CDR3 DNA: TGTGCCAGTAGCGTATATCCCCTACTAGGGGCCCAAACCGGGGAGCTGTTTTTT. This sequence encodes CASSVYPLLGAQTGELFF.

J is TRBJ1-1 and V is TRBV18, with a tentative D call TRBD1 (6 bases). CDR3 length: 13 residues. Germline assignment: CDR1 KGHSH and CDR2 LQKENI. V lost 6 bases and J 6 bases, leaving 14 bases between the germline ends. This chain's CDR3 is CASSPTGIAEAFF. The CDR3 nucleotides are TGTGCCAGCTCCCCGACAGGTATCGCTGAAGCTTTCTTT.

This clone came up once. The CDR3 coding sequence is TGTGCCAGCAAGGGCAACGGCGGCTCCTACGAGCAGTACTTC. Translation: CASKGNGGSYEQYF. The J gene is TRBJ2-7, the V gene TRBV2; no firm D call. The germline V gene encodes CDR1 SNHLY and CDR2 FYNNEI. The CDR3 is 14 amino acids. V shed 7 bases and J shed 0 bases, with 13 bases lying between them.

In this sample, this clone turned up once. This rearrangement joins TRBV15 to TRBJ2-7; TRBD2 matches at 11 bases. Germline CDR1 LNHNV, CDR2 YYDKDF (reference sequence). Trimming took 5 bases from V and 0 from J; bases not matched to a gene: 9. The CDR3 extends over 17 amino acids. The CDR3 reads CATSGRLAGLSSYEQYF. CDR3 DNA sequence: TGTGCCACCAGCGGACGACTAGCGGGGTTGAGCTCCTACGAGCAGTACTTC.

This clone has a single count. V is TRBV5-1 and J is TRBJ2-3; D call uncertain. Trimming cost V 2 bases and J 5 bases, with 3 bases left between them. This CDR3 spans 11 amino acids. Germline V gene data show CDR1 as SGHRS and CDR2 as YFSETQ. The CDR3 here is CASSFVDTQYF. As DNA, the CDR3 is TGCGCCAGCAGCTTTGTAGATACGCAGTATTTT.

The chain links TRBV7-9 to TRBJ2-7, with 7 bases that match TRBD1. The CDR3 contains 13 residues. V gave up 5 bases and J gave up 2 bases; unmatched junction bases: 3. Germline loops: CDR1 SEHNR, CDR2 FQNEAQ (reference sequence). CDR3 residues: CASSQGTAYEQYF. As DNA, the CDR3 is TGTGCCAGCAGCCAAGGGACAGCCTACGAGCAGTACTTC.

This clone was recorded only once. The rearrangement joins TRBV5-1 to TRBJ2-1; 8 bases map to TRBD2. Germline lookup yields CDR1 SGHRS and CDR2 YFSETQ. The CDR3 extends over 16 amino acids. V shed 4 bases, J shed 0 bases, and the junction held 6 bases outside the gene matches. CDR3 nucleotide sequence: TGCGCCAGCAGCCCTTCGGGGGGGAGCTCCTACAATGAGCAGTTCTTC. It encodes CASSPSGGSSYNEQFF.

This clone has only one observation. The chain recombines TRBV15 with TRBJ1-1; D unclear. Between the trimmed V and J ends, which lost 5 bases and 1 base, there was a span of 14 bases. This CDR3 has 15 amino acids. Germline loops: CDR1 LNHNV, CDR2 YYDKDF (reference sequence). CDR3 loop: CATSLLGQQNTEAFF. For the CDR3, the DNA is TGTGCCACCAGCCTCCTCGGGCAGCAGAACACTGAAGCTTTCTTT. The full variable domain, in which reference TRBV15 and TRBJ1-1 provide the parts outside the CDR3, is DAMVIQNPRYQVTQFGKPVTLSCSQTLNHNVMYWYQQKSSQAPKLLFHYYDKDFNNEADTPDNFQSRRPNTSFCFLDIRSPGLGDTAMYLCATSLLGQQNTEAFFGQGTRLTVV.

The genes are TRBV11-2 and TRBJ2-7; D not certain. In germline, CDR1 is SGHAT, CDR2 FQNNGV. Trimming removed 2 bases from V and 4 bases from J, with 12 bases in between. The CDR3 covers 14 residues. This CDR3 reads CASSLYPGYYEQYF. The CDR3 nucleotides are TGTGCCAGCAGCTTATACCCCGGCTATTACGAGCAGTACTTC.

The V and J genes are TRBV28 and TRBJ2-7; no firm D call. This CDR3 has 13 residues. V lost 4 bases, J lost 1 base, and 8 bases lay in between. CDR1 is MDHEN and CDR2 is SYDVKM in the germline V gene. CDR3 coding DNA: TGTGCCAGCAGTTCCCACGATTCCTACGAGCAGTACTTC. This codes for CASSSHDSYEQYF.

This chain uses TRBV7-8 with TRBJ2-3; weak D call: TRBD1 (5 bases). This CDR3 is built from 14 residues. Germline lookup yields CDR1 SGHVS and CDR2 FQNEAQ. V was cut by 3 bases and J by 4 bases, with 11 bases left in between. CDR3 DNA: TGTGCCAGCAGCTTCCCAGGGTTTGCAGATACGCAGTATTTT. Translation gives CASSFPGFADTQYF.